The clone carrying this TCR beta chain was detected a few times. Sequencing was performed with immunoSEQ multiplex PCR; in TCRdb, only in-frame clones are kept and a portion is missing. This sample has 7,500 or so clones, with around 23% found just once. These data come from a study of graft-versus-host responses after intestinal transplantation. For the study at large: Isolated intestinal, liver-intestinal, or multivisceral transplants were what recipients had. Study outcomes and limitations: The authors found GvH clones in recipient marrow, some appearing first in ileum or blood.

The CDR3 runs to 15 residues. The germline V gene encodes CDR1 SGHRS and CDR2 YFSETQ. Sequenced here: alloreactive CD4+ T cells from a mixed lymphocyte reaction culture, sampled before transplantation. The subset: CFSE-low proliferating T cells sorted from approximately six-day pre-transplant mixed lymphocyte reaction (GvH or HvG direction). This clonotype originated in a human patient who was an organ donor for intestinal transplantation. The chain is built from TRBV5-1 and TRBJ1-4; TRBD1 is a possible D gene (6 bases). CDR3 sequence: CCSSLGQTTNEKLFF. The CDR3 nucleotides read TGCTGCAGCAGCTTGGGACAAACAACTAATGAAAAACTGTTTTTT.